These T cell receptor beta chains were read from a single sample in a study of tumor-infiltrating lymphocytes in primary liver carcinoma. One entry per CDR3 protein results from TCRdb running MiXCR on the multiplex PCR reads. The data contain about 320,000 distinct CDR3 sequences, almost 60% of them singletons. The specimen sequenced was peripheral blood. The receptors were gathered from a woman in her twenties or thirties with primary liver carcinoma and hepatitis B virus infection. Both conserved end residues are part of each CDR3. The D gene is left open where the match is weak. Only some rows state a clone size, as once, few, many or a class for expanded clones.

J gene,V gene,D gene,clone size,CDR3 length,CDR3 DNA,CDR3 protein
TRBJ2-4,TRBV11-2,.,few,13,TGTGCCAGTCGGTCCGGGGCCAAAGACATTCAGTACTTC,CASRSGAKDIQYF
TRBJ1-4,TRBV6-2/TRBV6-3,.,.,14,TGTGCCACCCAGCGACGGCCCCCTAATGAAAAACTGTTTTTT,CATQRRPPNEKLFF
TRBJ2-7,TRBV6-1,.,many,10,TGTGCCAGCAGTGAAGGGACGCAGTACTTC,CASSEGTQYF
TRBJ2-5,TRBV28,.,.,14,TGTGCCAGCAGTTTGTCAGCGGATCAAGAGACCCAGTACTTC,CASSLSADQETQYF
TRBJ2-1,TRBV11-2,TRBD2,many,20,TGTGCCAGCAGCTCTGGGGGGGGTCTAGCGGGCGGTACCCTCTACAATGAGCAGTTCTTC,CASSSGGGLAGGTLYNEQFF
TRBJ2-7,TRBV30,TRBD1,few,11,TGTGCCTGGAGGGCACAGGGGGAGCAGTACTTC,CAWRAQGEQYF
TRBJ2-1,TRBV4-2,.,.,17,TGTGTCAGCAGCCAAGATCTCCAGGGACGAGCGAGGGATGAGCAGTTCTTC,CVSSQDLQGRARDEQFF
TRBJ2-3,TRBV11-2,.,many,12,TGTGCCAGCAGGCGGAAAACAGATACGCAGTATTTT,CASRRKTDTQYF
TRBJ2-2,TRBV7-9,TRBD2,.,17,TGTGCCAGCAGCCTGGGACTATCGGGAACGCACACCGGGGAGCTGTTTTTT,CASSLGLSGTHTGELFF
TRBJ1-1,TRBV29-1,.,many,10,TGCAGCGTTGAGGAGGTTCAAGCTTTCTTT,CSVEEVQAFF
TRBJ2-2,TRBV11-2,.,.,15,TGTGCCAGCAGCTTAGCCCGGAATAGCGTCGGGGAGTTGTTTTTT,CASSLARNSVGELFF
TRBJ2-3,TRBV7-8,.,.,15,TGTGCCAGCACCCGTCGGCAGGGTGGCACAGATACGCAGTATTTT,CASTRRQGGTDTQYF
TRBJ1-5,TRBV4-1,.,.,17,TGCGCCAGCAGCCAAGAGGCGCTACGCAAGACTAATCAGCCCCAGCATTTT,CASSQEALRKTNQPQHF
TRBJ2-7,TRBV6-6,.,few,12,TGTGCCAGCAGGGAGAACTCCTACGAGCAGTACTTC,CASRENSYEQYF
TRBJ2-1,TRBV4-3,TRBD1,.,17,TGCGCCAACAGCCAAGAGTGGGGACAGGAGCTTTACAATGAGCAGTTCTTC,CANSQEWGQELYNEQFF
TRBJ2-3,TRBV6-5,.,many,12,TGTGCCAGCGGGTCCAGCACAGATACGCAGTATTTT,CASGSSTDTQYF
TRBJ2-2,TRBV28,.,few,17,TGTGCCAGCAGTTACACCGGGGTTCGGGCGAACACCGGGGAGCTGTTTTTT,CASSYTGVRANTGELFF
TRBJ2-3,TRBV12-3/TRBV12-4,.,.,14,TGTGCCAGCAGGCACGAGAAGGTGGGGGATACGCAGTATTTT,CASRHEKVGDTQYF
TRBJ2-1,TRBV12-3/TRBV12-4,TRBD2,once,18,TGTGCCAGCAGTGCCCGGTCTAGCGGGAGCTGGACCTACAATGAGCAGTTGTTC,CASSARSSGSWTYNEQLF
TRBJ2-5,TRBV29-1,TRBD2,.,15,TGCAGCGTTGAAGATCGGGGGGGCTGGGGAGAGACCCTGTACTTC,CSVEDRGGWGETLYF
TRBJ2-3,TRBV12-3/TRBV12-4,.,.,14,TGTGCCAGCAGCCCCTGGCGGAACACAGATACGCAGTATTTT,CASSPWRNTDTQYF
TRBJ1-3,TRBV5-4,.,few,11,TGTGCCAGCAGCTTGGGGGACACCATATATTTT,CASSLGDTIYF
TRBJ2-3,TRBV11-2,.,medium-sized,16,TGTGCCAGCAGTCGCAGGGGGGGCCTAAGCACAGATACGCAGTATTTT,CASSRRGGLSTDTQYF
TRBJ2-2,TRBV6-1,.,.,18,TGTGCCAACAGTGAAATTGGGCCTAGCGCCTTGAACACCGGGGAGCTGTTTTTT,CANSEIGPSALNTGELFF
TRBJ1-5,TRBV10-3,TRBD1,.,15,TGTGCCATCAGTGAGTCGGGACAGGGAAATCAGCCCCAGCATTTT,CAISESGQGNQPQHF
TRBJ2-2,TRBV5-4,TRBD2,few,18,TGTGCCAGCAACTTGGAGGGACTAGCGGGAGAGTACACCGGGGAGCTGTTTTTC,CASNLEGLAGEYTGELFF
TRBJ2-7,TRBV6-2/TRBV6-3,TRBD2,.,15,TGTGCCAACAGTCTTGGACTAGCGGGAGTTCGAGAGCAGTACTTC,CANSLGLAGVREQYF